This T cell receptor (beta chain) emerged from a study of early T cells in non-severe SARS-CoV-2 infection. Study details: Sequencing targeted bulk RNA from unsorted whole blood, leaving chains unpaired.

One entry per CDR3 protein, called by TCRdb with MiXCR from the 5' RACE reads. The table lists tens of thousands of distinct CDR3 sequences, roughly 8.7% of them singletons. The CDR3 is 16 residues long. Germline values: CDR1 SEHNR, CDR2 FQNEAQ (reference sequence). Trimming at V came to 3 bases and at J to 2 bases, leaving 5 bases not matched to a gene. This clonotype was detected many times. The sequencing here drew on whole blood, taken at baseline. This TCR derives from an adult who was a healthcare worker with PCR-confirmed SARS-CoV-2 infection or an uninfected control (not recorded which). This sequence joins TRBV7-9 and TRBJ2-5; TRBD2 aligns across 11 bases. The DNA of the CDR3 is TGTGCCAGCAGCTTTTTCTTAGCGGGGGGGCAAGAGACCCAGTACTTC. Translated, it gives CASSFFLAGGQETQYF. The whole variable domain, remainder taken from reference TRBV7-9 and TRBJ2-5, is DTGVSQNPRHKITKRGQNVTFRCDPISEHNRLYWYRQTLGQGPEFLTYFQNEAQLEKSRLLSDRFSAERPKGSFSTLEIQRTEQGDSAMYLCASSFFLAGGQETQYFGPGTRLLVL.